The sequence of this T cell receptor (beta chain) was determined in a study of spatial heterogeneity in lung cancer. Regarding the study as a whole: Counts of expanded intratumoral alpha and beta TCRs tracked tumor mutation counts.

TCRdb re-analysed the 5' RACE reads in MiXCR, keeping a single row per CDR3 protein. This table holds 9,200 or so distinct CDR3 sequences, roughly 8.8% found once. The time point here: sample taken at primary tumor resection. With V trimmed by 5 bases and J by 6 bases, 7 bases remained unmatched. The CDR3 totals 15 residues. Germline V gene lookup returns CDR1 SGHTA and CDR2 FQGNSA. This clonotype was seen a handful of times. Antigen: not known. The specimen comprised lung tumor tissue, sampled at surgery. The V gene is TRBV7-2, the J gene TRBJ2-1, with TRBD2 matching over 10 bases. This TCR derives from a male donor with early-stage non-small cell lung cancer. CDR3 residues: CASSREGTSVNEQFF. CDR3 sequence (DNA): TGTGCCAGCAGCCGGGAGGGGACTAGCGTCAATGAGCAGTTCTTC.